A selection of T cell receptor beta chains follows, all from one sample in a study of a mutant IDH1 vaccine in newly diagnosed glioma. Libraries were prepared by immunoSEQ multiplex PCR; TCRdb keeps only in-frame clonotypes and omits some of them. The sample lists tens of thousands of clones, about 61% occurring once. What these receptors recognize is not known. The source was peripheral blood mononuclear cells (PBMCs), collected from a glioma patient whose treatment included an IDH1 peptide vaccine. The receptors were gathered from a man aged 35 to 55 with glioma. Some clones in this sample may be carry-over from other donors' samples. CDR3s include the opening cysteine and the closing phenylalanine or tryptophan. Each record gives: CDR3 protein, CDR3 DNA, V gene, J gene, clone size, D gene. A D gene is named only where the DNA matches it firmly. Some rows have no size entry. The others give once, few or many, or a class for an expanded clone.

CASSDRGPGANVLTF	TGTGCCAGCAGCGACAGGGGGCCTGGGGCCAACGTCCTGACTTTC	TRBV13	TRBJ2-6	few	TRBD1
CSVGRRGTGKETQYF	TGCAGCGTGGGGCGGCGAGGAACAGGGAAAGAGACCCAGTACTTC	TRBV29-1	TRBJ2-5	NA	NA
CASSQDRGFGDGYTF	TGTGCCAGCAGCCAAGATCGCGGTTTTGGGGATGGCTACACCTTC	TRBV4-2	TRBJ1-2	NA	NA
CSVSSGQSNTEAFF	TGCAGCGTCTCTTCAGGACAATCGAACACTGAAGCTTTCTTT	TRBV29-1	TRBJ1-1	NA	NA
CASSRGGDYGYTF	TGTGCCAGCAGTCGGGGGGGCGACTATGGCTACACCTTC	TRBV2	TRBJ1-2	NA	NA
CASSDAIGGAEAFF	TGTGCCAGCAGTGACGCGATTGGCGGGGCCGAAGCTTTCTTT	TRBV6-4	TRBJ1-1	NA	NA
CASSLDAGTYEQYF	TGTGCCAGCAGCTTAGACGCCGGGACCTACGAGCAGTACTTC	TRBV7-9	TRBJ2-7	NA	NA
CASSLKNYGYTF	TGTGCCAGCAGCCTTAAAAACTATGGCTACACCTTC	TRBV13	TRBJ1-2	few	NA
CSGGDRGHTEAFF	TGCAGCGGGGGAGACAGGGGCCACACTGAAGCTTTCTTT	TRBV29-1	TRBJ1-1	few	TRBD1
CASSGTAANYGYTF	TGTGCCAGCAGCGGGACAGCAGCTAACTATGGCTACACCTTC	TRBV2	TRBJ1-2	NA	TRBD1
CASSLGRNTGELFF	TGTGCCAGCAGCCTTGGCCGGAACACCGGGGAGCTGTTTTTT	TRBV9	TRBJ2-2	NA	NA
CSVEVLGLAKNIQYF	TGCAGCGTTGAAGTACTCGGACTAGCCAAAAACATTCAGTACTTC	TRBV29-1	TRBJ2-4	NA	NA
CASSIDSYTNTGELFF	TGTGCCAGCAGCATAGACAGCTATACGAACACCGGGGAGCTGTTTTTT	TRBV7-2	TRBJ2-2	NA	NA
CASSYSPATNEKLFF	TGTGCCAGCAGTTACTCGCCTGCAACTAATGAAAAACTGTTTTTT	TRBV27	TRBJ1-4	NA	NA